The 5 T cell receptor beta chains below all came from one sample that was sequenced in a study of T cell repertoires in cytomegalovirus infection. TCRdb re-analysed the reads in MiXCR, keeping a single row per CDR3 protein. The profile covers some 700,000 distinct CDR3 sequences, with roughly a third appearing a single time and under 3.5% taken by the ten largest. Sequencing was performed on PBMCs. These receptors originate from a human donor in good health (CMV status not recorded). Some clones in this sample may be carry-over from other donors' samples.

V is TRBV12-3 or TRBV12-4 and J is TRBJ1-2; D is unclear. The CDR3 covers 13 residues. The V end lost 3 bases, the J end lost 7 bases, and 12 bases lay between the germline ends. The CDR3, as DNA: TGTGCCAGCAGTTTGCGGGTTGGCGGTGGCTACACCTTC. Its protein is CASSLRVGGGYTF.

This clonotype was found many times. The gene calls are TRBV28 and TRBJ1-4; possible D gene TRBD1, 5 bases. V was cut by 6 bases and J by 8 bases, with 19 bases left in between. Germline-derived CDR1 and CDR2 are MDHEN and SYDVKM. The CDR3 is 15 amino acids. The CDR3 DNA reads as TGTGCCAGCAGACACCCACATTTGGCAGGGGAAAAACTGTTTTTT. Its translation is CASRHPHLAGEKLFF.

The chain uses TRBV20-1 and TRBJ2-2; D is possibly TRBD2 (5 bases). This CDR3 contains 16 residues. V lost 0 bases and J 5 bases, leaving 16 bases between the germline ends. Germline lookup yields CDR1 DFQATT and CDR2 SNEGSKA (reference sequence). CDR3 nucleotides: TGCAGTGCTAGAGATATGCTGGGGTCGGGGACCGGGGAGCTGTTTTTT. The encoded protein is CSARDMLGSGTGELFF.

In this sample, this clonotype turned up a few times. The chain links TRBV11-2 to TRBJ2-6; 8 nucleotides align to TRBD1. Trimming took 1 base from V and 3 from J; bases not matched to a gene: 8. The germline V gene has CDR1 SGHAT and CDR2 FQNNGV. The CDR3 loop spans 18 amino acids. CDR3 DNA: TGTGCCAGCAGCTTAGGACGGACAGGGTTTAGTGGGGCCAACGTCCTGACTTTC. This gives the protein CASSLGRTGFSGANVLTF.

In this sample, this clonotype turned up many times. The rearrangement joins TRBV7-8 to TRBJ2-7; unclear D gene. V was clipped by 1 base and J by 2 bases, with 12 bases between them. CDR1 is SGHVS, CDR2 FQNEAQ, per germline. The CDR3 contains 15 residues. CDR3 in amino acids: CASSLGRTATYEQYF. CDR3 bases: TGTGCCAGCAGCTTAGGTCGGACGGCTACCTACGAGCAGTACTTC.